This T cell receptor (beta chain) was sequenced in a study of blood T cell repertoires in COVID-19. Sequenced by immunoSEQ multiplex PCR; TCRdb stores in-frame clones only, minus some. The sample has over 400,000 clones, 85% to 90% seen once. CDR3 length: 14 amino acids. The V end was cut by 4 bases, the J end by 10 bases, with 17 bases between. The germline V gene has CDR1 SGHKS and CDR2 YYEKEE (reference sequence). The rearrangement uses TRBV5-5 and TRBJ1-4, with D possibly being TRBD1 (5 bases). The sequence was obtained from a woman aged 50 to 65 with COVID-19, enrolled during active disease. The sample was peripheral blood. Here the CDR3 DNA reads TGTGCCAGCAGCGAGCGTCCGGGGGAGGGAAAACTGTTTTTT. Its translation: CASSERPGEGKLFF.